The 11 T cell receptor beta chains listed next were all sequenced from one sample in a study of T-cell reconstitution after alpha-beta-depleted transplantation in children. Unique molecular identifiers were incorporated into the prepared TCRbeta library. TCRdb reprocessed the PCR reads with MiXCR, giving one entry per CDR3 protein. The sample records under 50,000 distinct CDR3 sequences, 52% being singletons. The material was peripheral blood, obtained before TCRalphabeta/CD19-depleted stem cell transplant. Receptors were obtained from a boy younger than two with SCID, due to receive a stem cell transplant.

This rearrangement joins TRBV3-1 to TRBJ1-1; no firm D call. Between the trimmed V and J ends, which lost 2 bases and 1 base, there was a span of 2 bases. Germline CDR1 and CDR2: LGHDT and YNNKEL (reference sequence). The CDR3 is 12 amino acids. The CDR3 region has the DNA TGTGCCAGCAGCCAACAGAACACTGAAGCTTTCTTT. Translation gives CASSQQNTEAFF.

This clonotype was picked up a small number of times. CDR3 nucleotides: TGCGCCAGCAGCCAAGATTCGGCCTCTCTGAGGGCCAACGTCCTGACTTTC. Residues: CASSQDSASLRANVLTF. The genes are TRBV4-1 and TRBJ2-6; no clear D gene. The CDR3 consists of 17 residues. The V end was cut by 0 bases, the J end by 5 bases, with 14 bases between. Germline loops: CDR1 MGHRA, CDR2 YSYEKL.

The V call is TRBV5-1, the J call TRBJ1-1; D is possibly TRBD1 (5 bases). V was clipped by 4 bases and J by 4 bases, with 17 bases between them. The CDR3 covers 15 residues. Germline CDR1 and CDR2: SGHRS and YFSETQ. The CDR3 loop is CASSQILGQGTEAFF. The CDR3 region has the DNA TGCGCCAGCAGCCAAATCTTAGGTCAGGGCACTGAAGCTTTCTTT.

The table lists this clonotype with a count of one. One junction end does not reproduce the germline sequence, and a read error may be involved. The chain couples TRBV5-1 to TRBJ1-2; 11 bases align to TRBD1. From germline, CDR1 is SGHRS and CDR2 YFSETQ. This CDR3 is built from 15 residues. Here the CDR3 reads CASSFDGQGAYGYTF. CDR3 DNA: TGTGCCAGCAGCTTTGACGGACAGGGGGCCTATGGCTACACCTTC.

The chain is built from TRBV7-9 and TRBJ2-7; D may be TRBD1 or TRBD2 (5 bases each). The germline gives CDR1 SEHNR, CDR2 FQNEAQ (reference sequence). V was pared by 5 bases and J by 5 bases, with 10 bases between. CDR3 length equals 12 residues. CDR3 in DNA: TGTGCCAGCAGCCGGGGACCCCACGAGCAGTACTTC. Its translation is CASSRGPHEQYF.

This chain links TRBV6-5 with TRBJ1-2; TRBD1 aligns across 8 bases. J gave up 4 bases and V 5 bases, and 9 bases lay outside the gene matches. This CDR3 comprises 15 residues. Germline CDR1 and CDR2: MNHEY and SVGAGI. CDR3 amino acids: CASSLQGEAFYGYTF. As DNA, the CDR3 is TGTGCCAGCAGTCTACAGGGGGAAGCCTTCTATGGCTACACCTTC.

The chain carries TRBV7-9 and TRBJ1-5; maybe TRBD1 (5 bases). The germline V and J ends were trimmed by 1 base and 2 bases, with 6 bases remaining between them. Germline V CDR1 and CDR2: SEHNR, FQNEAQ (reference sequence). The length of the CDR3 is 14 residues. CDR3 sequence: CASSLEGGNQPQHF. The CDR3 DNA sequence: TGTGCCAGCAGCTTAGAAGGGGGCAATCAGCCCCAGCATTTT.

The J gene is TRBJ2-3, the V gene TRBV5-1; D remains ambiguous. Between the trimmed V and J ends, which lost 5 bases and 6 bases, there was a span of 10 bases. Per germline, CDR1 SGHRS and CDR2 YFSETQ. The CDR3 loop spans 12 amino acids. The DNA of the CDR3 is TGCGCCAGCAGACTTCAGGAGGATACGCAGTATTTT. It yields the protein CASRLQEDTQYF.

This clonotype was detected only a few times. The V and J genes are TRBV10-3 and TRBJ1-6; D might be TRBD1 (6 bases). The V and J ends lost 8 bases and 13 bases respectively, with 15 bases between them. Germline V gene lookup returns CDR1 ENHRY and CDR2 SYGVKD. The CDR3 has 12 amino acids. The CDR3 sequence: CAIAPGQGPLHF. The CDR3 nucleotides read TGTGCCATCGCGCCAGGCCAGGGGCCCCTCCACTTT.

This chain links TRBV13 with TRBJ2-7; the match to TRBD2 covers 11 bases. From germline, CDR1 is PRHDT and CDR2 FYEKMQ (reference sequence). This CDR3 has 16 residues. The junction had 5 bases not matched to a gene; V was cut back by 2 bases and J by 2 bases. CDR3 protein: CASSLSGTSGTYEQYF. In DNA, the CDR3 is TGTGCCAGCAGCTTATCCGGGACTAGCGGCACCTACGAGCAGTACTTC.

This clonotype was detected only a few times. The chain couples TRBV5-1 to TRBJ2-5; D may be TRBD2 (7 bases). V was pared by 7 bases and J by 4 bases, with 20 bases between. The CDR3 spans 15 residues. Germline V gene sequence: CDR1 SGHRS, CDR2 YFSETQ. CDR3 residues: CASFEPGGGGETQYF. For the CDR3, the DNA is TGCGCCAGCTTCGAACCCGGGGGAGGGGGAGAGACCCAGTACTTC. The entire variable domain, with the rest obtained from reference TRBV5-1 and TRBJ2-5, is as follows: KAGVTQTPRYLIKTRGQQVTLSCSPISGHRSVSWYQQTPGQGLQFLFEYFSETQRNKGNFPGRFSGRQFSNSRSEMNVSTLELGDSALYLCASFEPGGGGETQYFGPGTRLLVL.